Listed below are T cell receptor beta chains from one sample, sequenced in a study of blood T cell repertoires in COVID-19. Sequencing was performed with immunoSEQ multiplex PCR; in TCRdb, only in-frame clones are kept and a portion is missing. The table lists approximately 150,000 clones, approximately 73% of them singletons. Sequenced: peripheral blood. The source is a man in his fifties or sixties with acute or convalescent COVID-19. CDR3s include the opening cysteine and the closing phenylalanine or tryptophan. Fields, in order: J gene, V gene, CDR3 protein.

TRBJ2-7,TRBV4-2,CASSQDLTGRGYEQYF
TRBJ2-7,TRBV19,CASSIRREQGGRAGEQYF
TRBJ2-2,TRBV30,CAWSQAGWNTGELFF
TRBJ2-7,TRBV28,CASREGQAYEQYF
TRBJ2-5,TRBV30,CAWSVPRDQETQYF
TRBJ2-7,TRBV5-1,CASSFTSGTYEQYF
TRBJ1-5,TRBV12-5,CASGIASLPQHF
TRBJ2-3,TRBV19,CAIGDRGGDTQYF
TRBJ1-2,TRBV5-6,CASSLQGEGYYGYTF
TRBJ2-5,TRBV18,CASSAAGGAETQYF
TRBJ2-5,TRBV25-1,CASSENVRAETQYF
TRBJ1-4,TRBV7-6,CASSSRQGRVANEKLFF
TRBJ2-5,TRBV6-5,CASSQPSGSGETQYF
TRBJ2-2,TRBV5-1,CASSTGQANTGELFF
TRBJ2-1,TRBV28,CASTPLKGLAGGSNEQFF
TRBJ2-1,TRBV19,CASSPSGRYNEQFF
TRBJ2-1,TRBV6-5,CASSRGTSGKNEQFF
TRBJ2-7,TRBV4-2,CASSPTEEKTYEQYF
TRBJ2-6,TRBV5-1,CASSFPLPEGGPAGVFGANVLTF
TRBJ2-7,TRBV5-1,CASSLRGSYEQYF
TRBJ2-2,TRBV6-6,CASSGKLAGELFF
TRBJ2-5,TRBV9,CASSVGQPPGTQYF
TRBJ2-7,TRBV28,CASHSSGEGNNEQYF
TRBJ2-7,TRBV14,CASSQDHLVSYEQYF
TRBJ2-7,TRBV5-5,CASSLAETITYEQYF
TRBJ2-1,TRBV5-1,CASSPGLVGNEQFF
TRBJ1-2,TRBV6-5,CASTPQGGVPGGYTF
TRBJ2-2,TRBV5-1,CASSFLVNTGELFF
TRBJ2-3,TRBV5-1,CASSFFLAGGSIDTQYF
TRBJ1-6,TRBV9,CASSVVPGASPLHF
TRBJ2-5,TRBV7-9,CASRSDSQETQYF
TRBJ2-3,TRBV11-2,CASSPRVGASTDTQYF
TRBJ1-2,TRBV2,CASSLVLRDKFYGYTF
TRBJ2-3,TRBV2,CASLASGLADTQYF
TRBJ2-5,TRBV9,CASSVAQQETQYF
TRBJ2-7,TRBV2,CASSGLAGRYEQYF
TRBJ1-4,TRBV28,CASTLRGGKLFF